These T cell receptor beta chains were read from a single sample in a study of post-analysis software for immune sequencing data. Via MiXCR, TCRdb re-called the PCR reads, giving one row per CDR3 protein. Of around 200,000 distinct CDR3 sequences in the sample, approximately 28% were seen once. Material for sequencing was blood. These receptors were obtained from a girl aged 2 to 17 with multiple sclerosis. The CDR3 runs from the conserved cysteine through the conserved F or W.

>TRBV19|TRBJ1-4
CASTWGEKLFF
>TRBV12-3/TRBV12-4|TRBJ1-2
CASSRGRYGYTF
>TRBV12-3/TRBV12-4|TRBJ1-5
CASSLGGAMGQPQHF
>TRBV5-1|TRBJ2-3
CASSLGTSGARTDTQYF
>TRBV18|TRBJ2-7
CASSPTGHERYF
>TRBV29-1|TRBJ2-7
CSVEPSGGYEQYF
>TRBV10-3|TRBJ2-7
CAISESSFSYEQYF
>TRBV29-1|TRBJ2-5
CSVDRGNSGEQYF
>TRBV5-5|TRBJ2-1
CASSLGGPSYNEQFF
>TRBV2|TRBJ1-1
CASSVGRPNTETFF
>TRBV10-3|TRBJ2-7
CAISDGGHEQYF
>TRBV7-9|TRBJ1-6
CASSPQERTPLHF
>TRBV28|TRBJ1-2
CASSWGQEGYTF
>TRBV5-1|-
CASSLRPQAVGEFYEQYF
>TRBV12-3/TRBV12-4|TRBJ2-1
CASRGLARATYNEQFF
>TRBV7-2|TRBJ2-1
CASSPGLASGEQFF
>TRBV28|TRBJ2-7
CASSLGGSPYEQYF
>TRBV27|TRBJ1-4
CASSSELGIATNEKRFF
>TRBV28|TRBJ2-1
CASSLFSGRRNEQFF
>TRBV7-2|TRBJ1-6
CASSLGWEAQPLHF
>TRBV28|-
CASSLIWAPYEQYF
>TRBV28|TRBJ2-1
CASSLAPAGGEQFF
>TRBV10-3|TRBJ2-5
CAIKEDGVETQYF
>TRBV7-3|TRBJ2-3
CASKDSQASDTQYF
>TRBV5-1|TRBJ2-7
CASSLVLVMPYEQYF
>TRBV24-1|TRBJ2-3
CATSDSTLAPTTDTQYF
>TRBV6-6|TRBJ2-5
CASSYVSETQYF
>TRBV6-4|TRBJ2-5
CASSDTSTETQYF
>TRBV9|TRBJ2-3
CASSEGNQGADTQYF
>TRBV5-4|TRBJ2-1
CATQREGIPYNEQFF
>TRBV12-3/TRBV12-4|TRBJ1-1
CACSLGGANSGTEAFF
>TRBV20-1|TRBJ2-7
CSANFGTMDSEQYF
>TRBV28|TRBJ1-4
CASTWRGSTNEKLFF
>TRBV28|TRBJ2-1
CASSTASGTSGNNEQFF
>TRBV10-3|TRBJ1-1
CAISSTPGGMAEAFF
>TRBV7-9|TRBJ2-1
CASSSRDYYNEQFF
>TRBV7-7|TRBJ2-5
CASSFGLQETQYF
>TRBV20-1|TRBJ2-5
CSACLALVDNEQYF
>TRBV24-1|TRBJ2-7
CATSERGTYEQYF
>TRBV7-3|TRBJ2-7
CASSATGGQNYEQYF
>TRBV19|TRBJ2-6
CASSNGGNSGANVLTF
>TRBV18|TRBJ2-5
CASSPRSETQYF
>TRBV27|-
CASSSTTTGLHEQYF
>TRBV6-5|TRBJ1-6
CASSYFRPLLHSPLHF
>TRBV5-1|TRBJ1-1
CASSSDRVTEAFF
>TRBV5-1|TRBJ2-3
CASSWGLAGRTDTQYF
>TRBV29-1|TRBJ1-1
CSVARDGGQTEAFF
>TRBV6-6|TRBJ2-5
CASSYLGDSQETQYF
>TRBV5-1|TRBJ2-2
CASRSGDLNTGELFF
>TRBV28|TRBJ2-1
CASSPLLGDALYNEQFF
>TRBV12-3/TRBV12-4|TRBJ2-3
CASSYSGSADTQYF
>TRBV6-5|TRBJ1-1
CASSLRRGGNTEAFF
>TRBV6-1|TRBJ2-1
CASSSGGTGLEQFF
>TRBV12-5|TRBJ2-7
CASGTGQGDYEQYF
>TRBV6-2/TRBV6-3|TRBJ2-5
CASSPRDPNLRYF
>TRBV29-1|TRBJ2-1
CSVVDRGRLDGEQFF
>TRBV12-3/TRBV12-4|TRBJ2-7
CASSIGQGGVYEQYF